Presented here are 3 T cell receptor beta chains from one specimen sequenced in a study of cytomegalovirus exposure and HLA in healthy donors. Both 60 Vbeta primers and 13 Jbeta primers went into the PCR. Sequenced by immunoSEQ multiplex PCR; TCRdb stores in-frame clones only, minus some. The sample lists approximately 150,000 clones; more than 75% were seen once. Material: PBMCs. These receptor sequences come from a woman in her thirties or forties in good health and CMV-seronegative.

The chain links TRBV5-1 to TRBJ2-1, with TRBD2 matching 8 bases. This CDR3 contains 15 residues. J was trimmed by 7 bases and V by 1 base; bases with no gene match: 7. Germline CDR1 and CDR2: SGHRS and YFSETQ. This CDR3 is CASSLSSGSKNEQFF. The CDR3 DNA reads as TGCGCCAGCAGCTTGTCCAGCGGGAGTAAAAATGAGCAGTTCTTC. Supplemented by reference TRBV5-1 and TRBJ2-1, the full variable domain reads KAGVTQTPRYLIKTRGQQVTLSCSPISGHRSVSWYQQTPGQGLQFLFEYFSETQRNKGNFPGRFSGRQFSNSRSEMNVSTLELGDSALYLCASSLSSGSKNEQFFGPGTRLTVL.

The chain employs TRBV11-1 and TRBJ2-5; D is uncertain. V was clipped by 5 bases and J by 3 bases, with 13 bases between them. This CDR3 region has 14 residues. CDR1 is SGHAT and CDR2 is FQDESV in the germline V gene (reference sequence). The CDR3 protein is CASSLGRSEETQYF. The CDR3 region has the DNA TGTGCCAGCAGCCTCGGCAGGTCCGAAGAGACCCAGTACTTC.

This clone was seen a few times. The chain joins TRBV25-1 to TRBJ2-7; D possibly corresponds to TRBD2 (5 bases). CDR3 size: 13 residues. Trimming removed 6 bases from V and 3 bases from J, with 12 bases in between. Germline V gives CDR1 MGHDK, CDR2 SYGVNS. The CDR3 DNA reads TGTGCCAGCAGCCCGAGCCGGGGCTACGAGCAGTACTTC. Its translation: CASSPSRGYEQYF.